A single sample is the source of the 7 T cell receptor beta chains below, sequenced in a study of blood T cell repertoires in COVID-19. Method: immunoSEQ multiplex PCR; TCRdb's copy keeps in-frame clones and lacks some. The data contain about 220,000 clones, around 80% of them singletons. Material: peripheral blood. The receptor source for this set is a man aged 35-49 years who had recovered from COVID-19.

V is TRBV5-6 and J is TRBJ1-2; D gene unclear. V dropped 2 bases and J dropped 1 base, with 9 bases sitting between them. This CDR3 is 14 amino acids long. The V gene's germline CDR1 is SGHDT and CDR2 YYEEEE. The CDR3 spells CASSFGPINYGYTF. The CDR3 nucleotides read TGTGCCAGCAGCTTCGGTCCCATTAACTATGGCTACACCTTC.

V usage is TRBV7-2 and J usage is TRBJ1-3; D uncertain. V lost 0 bases and J 0 bases, leaving 6 bases between the germline ends. The CDR3 runs 15 residues. Germline-derived CDR1 and CDR2 are SGHTA and FQGNSA. CDR3 in amino acids: CASSLAEFSGNTIYF. Written as DNA, the CDR3 is TGTGCCAGCAGCTTAGCGGAGTTCTCTGGAAACACCATATATTTT.

V gene TRBV18 combines with J gene TRBJ1-4, with D maybe TRBD1 (5 bases). Germline V gene data show CDR1 as KGHSH and CDR2 as LQKENI. This CDR3 has 14 amino acids. V lost 6 bases and J 4 bases, leaving 12 bases between the germline ends. CDR3 region: CASSHRQSNEKLFF. DNA for the CDR3: TGTGCCAGCTCTCATAGACAGAGTAATGAAAAACTGTTTTTT. Using reference TRBV18 and TRBJ1-4 for the parts outside the CDR3, the full variable domain is NAGVMQNPRHLVRRRGQEARLRCSPMKGHSHVYWYRQLPEEGLKFMVYLQKENIIDESGMPKERFSAEFPKEGPSILRIQQVVRGDSAAYFCASSHRQSNEKLFFGSGTQLSVL.

The chain uses TRBV10-3 and TRBJ1-2, with D possibly matching TRBD1 (6 bases). The V end was cut by 5 bases, the J end by 4 bases, with 14 bases between. The CDR3 extends over 14 amino acids. The V gene's germline CDR1 is ENHRY and CDR2 SYGVKD. CDR3 residues: CAISSRDTTYGYTF. In DNA form, the CDR3 reads TGTGCCATCAGTAGCCGGGACACCACCTATGGCTACACCTTC.

The chain has TRBV6-5 and TRBJ2-3, with TRBD2 matching over 9 bases. CDR3 size: 15 residues. CDR1 and CDR2 from the germline V gene are MNHEY and SVGAGI. V shed 6 bases and J 3 bases; nucleotides not matched to a gene: 7. For the CDR3, the DNA is TGTGCCAGCAGGGCCCATAGCGGGAGAACAGATACGCAGTATTTT. As protein: CASRAHSGRTDTQYF.

The chain carries TRBV6-6 and TRBJ1-3, with 7 bases lining up with TRBD1. Germline loops: CDR1 MNHNY, CDR2 SVGAGI (reference sequence). J lost 0 bases, V lost 0 bases, and 2 bases had no gene match. The CDR3 is 16 residues long. Here the CDR3 reads CASSYSPGGSGNTIYF. CDR3 in DNA: TGTGCCAGCAGTTACTCCCCAGGGGGCTCTGGAAACACCATATATTTT.

This chain uses TRBV6-5 with TRBJ1-1; D gene unclear. The CDR3 runs to 15 residues. Trimming stripped 5 bases from V and 4 bases from J, with 17 bases between. Looked up from germline, CDR1 is MNHEY and CDR2 is SVGAGI. CDR3 DNA: TGTGCCAGCAGTCCCCCTGGGAGAACCGTCACTGAAGCTTTCTTT. Translation: CASSPPGRTVTEAFF.